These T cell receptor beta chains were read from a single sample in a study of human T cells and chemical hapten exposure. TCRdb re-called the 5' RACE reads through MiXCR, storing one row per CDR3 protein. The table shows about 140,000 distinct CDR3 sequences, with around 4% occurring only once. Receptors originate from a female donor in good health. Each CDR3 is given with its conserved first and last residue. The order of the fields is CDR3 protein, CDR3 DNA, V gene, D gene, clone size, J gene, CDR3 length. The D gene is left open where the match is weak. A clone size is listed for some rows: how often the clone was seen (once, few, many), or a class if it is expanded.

CSVELNTDTQYF | TGCAGCGTTGAACTGAACACAGATACGCAGTATTTT | TRBV29-1 | . | many | TRBJ2-3 | 12
CASSEVRNTQYF | TGTGCCAGCAGTGAAGTACGAAATACGCAGTATTTT | TRBV6-1 | . | many | TRBJ2-3 | 12
CASSLWTSGQETQYF | TGTGCCAGCAGTTTATGGACTAGCGGACAAGAGACCCAGTACTTC | TRBV12-3/TRBV12-4 | TRBD2 | many | TRBJ2-5 | 15
CASSLTGQGSGNTIYF | TGTGCCAGCAGCTTAACCGGACAGGGCTCTGGAAACACCATATATTTT | TRBV7-3 | TRBD1 | many | TRBJ1-3 | 16
CASSPTGVYQETQYF | TGTGCCAGCAGCCCGACGGGGGTTTACCAAGAGACCCAGTACTTC | TRBV5-4 | . | many | TRBJ2-5 | 15
CASSWTGEQPQHF | TGTGCCAGCAGCTGGACAGGGGAACAGCCCCAGCATTTT | TRBV7-9 | TRBD1 | many | TRBJ1-5 | 13
CASGTGSLQYF | TGTGCCAGCGGGACAGGGTCCCTTCAGTACTTC | TRBV9 | TRBD1 | many | TRBJ2-4 | 11
CASSYDFAGASYNEQFF | TGTGCCAGCAGTTACGATTTTGCGGGGGCCTCCTACAATGAGCAGTTCTTC | TRBV6-5 | . | many | TRBJ2-1 | 17
CSARRDTYSNQPQHF | TGCAGTGCTAGGAGGGATACATATAGCAATCAGCCCCAGCATTTT | TRBV20-1 | . | . | TRBJ1-5 | 15
CASSRDRNTGELFF | TGTGCCAGCAGCCGGGACAGAAACACCGGGGAGCTGTTTTTT | TRBV7-2 | TRBD1 | many | TRBJ2-2 | 14
CASSQNRGEGTEAFF | TGTGCCAGCAGCCAAAACAGGGGGGAGGGCACTGAAGCTTTCTTT | TRBV4-2 | TRBD1 | many | TRBJ1-1 | 15
CATSEGTGGRSDTQYF | TGTGCCACCAGTGAAGGGACAGGGGGCCGGTCAGATACGCAGTATTTT | TRBV24-1 | TRBD1 | many | TRBJ2-3 | 16
CASSITGDPGAFF | TGTGCCAGCAGCATAACAGGGGACCCAGGGGCTTTCTTT | TRBV7-2 | TRBD1 | many | TRBJ1-1 | 13
CASTLGGEQYF | TGCGCCAGTACCCTAGGGGGCGAGCAGTACTTC | TRBV5-1 | . | . | TRBJ2-7 | 11
CATSDARGRETQYF | TGTGCCACCAGTGATGCCAGGGGCCGGGAGACCCAGTACTTC | TRBV24-1 | . | few | TRBJ2-5 | 14
CASSLALQNTDTQYF | TGTGCCAGCAGCTTAGCTCTTCAGAACACAGATACGCAGTATTTT | TRBV7-9 | . | many | TRBJ2-3 | 15
CARRTYGATSSYEQYF | TGTGCCCGCAGAACGTATGGCGCAACAAGCTCCTACGAGCAGTACTTC | TRBV10-3 | . | many | TRBJ2-7 | 16
CASSQGKGLGDPDTQYF | TGTGCCAGCAGCCAAGGGAAGGGCCTAGGAGATCCGGATACGCAGTATTTT | TRBV3-1 | . | many | TRBJ2-3 | 17
CASSSSGGDTDTQYF | TGTGCCAGCAGTTCTAGCGGGGGGGACACAGATACGCAGTATTTT | TRBV7-9 | TRBD2 | few | TRBJ2-3 | 15
CSASLGTSVREQYF | TGCAGTGCTAGTCTGGGGACCTCGGTTCGCGAGCAGTACTTC | TRBV20-1 | . | few | TRBJ2-7 | 14
CASSERAETQYF | TGTGCCAGCAGTGAAAGGGCCGAGACCCAGTACTTC | TRBV2 | . | many | TRBJ2-5 | 12
CASSRGRNTGELFF | TGTGCCAGCAGCCGAGGACGGAACACCGGGGAGCTGTTTTTT | TRBV4-2 | . | few | TRBJ2-2 | 14
CASSLTAGGETQYF | TGTGCCAGCAGCTTAACTGCAGGAGGGGAGACCCAGTACTTC | TRBV11-2 | . | many | TRBJ2-5 | 14
CASSLAGSKNIQYF | TGTGCCAGCAGCTTAGCGGGGAGCAAAAACATTCAGTACTTC | TRBV7-2 | . | few | TRBJ2-4 | 14
CASSQLPGGSSYNEQFF | TGTGCCAGCAGCCAACTCCCAGGGGGCTCCTCCTACAATGAGCAGTTCTTC | TRBV3-1 | TRBD1 | many | TRBJ2-1 | 17
CASSPRTGYETEAFF | TGTGCCAGCTCACCGCGGACAGGGTACGAGACTGAAGCTTTCTTT | TRBV18 | TRBD1 | many | TRBJ1-1 | 15
CASRTFLGFSGYTF | TGTGCCAGCAGAACTTTTTTGGGTTTTAGCGGCTACACCTTC | TRBV28 | . | many | TRBJ1-2 | 14
CASSLISTETIYF | TGTGCCAGCAGTTTGATCAGTACAGAGACCATATATTTT | TRBV6-6 | . | many | TRBJ1-3 | 13
CSVGQGARDTEAFF | TGCAGCGTTGGACAGGGGGCTAGAGACACTGAAGCTTTCTTT | TRBV29-1 | TRBD1 | many | TRBJ1-1 | 14
CASRPRNTEAFF | TGTGCCAGCCGACCCCGAAACACTGAAGCTTTCTTT | TRBV7-2 | . | many | TRBJ1-1 | 12
CSASKGTDGYTF | TGCAGTGCTAGTAAGGGGACTGATGGCTACACCTTC | TRBV20-1 | . | many | TRBJ1-2 | 12
CSVDSSGRTDTQYF | TGCAGCGTTGATTCTAGCGGCCGCACAGATACGCAGTATTTT | TRBV29-1 | TRBD2 | many | TRBJ2-3 | 14
CASGLTWTSAFF | TGTGCTAGTGGTTTGACATGGACTAGCGCGTTCTTC | TRBV12-5 | TRBD2 | many | TRBJ2-1 | 12
CSARLQGGTEAFF | TGCAGTGCTAGGCTGCAGGGAGGGACTGAAGCTTTCTTT | TRBV20-1 | . | many | TRBJ1-1 | 13
CSVEVGTGKAYNEQFF | TGCAGCGTTGAAGTGGGAACAGGGAAGGCCTACAATGAGCAGTTCTTC | TRBV29-1 | . | . | TRBJ2-1 | 16
CASSVGTGTYEQYF | TGTGCCAGCAGCGTAGGGACAGGCACCTACGAGCAGTACTTC | TRBV9 | TRBD1 | many | TRBJ2-7 | 14
CASSWRAPGGDEQFF | TGCGCCAGCAGCTGGAGGGCCCCAGGCGGCGATGAGCAGTTCTTC | TRBV5-1 | . | many | TRBJ2-1 | 15